The source of this T cell receptor beta chain is a study of beta chain features in type 1 diabetes. General observations from the study: PCR might show a preference for shorter templates, equally across patients and controls. Type 1 diabetes patients had TCRB CDR3s that were shorter (moderately but significantly so) in all four CD4+ subsets. VDJ junctions from patients with type 1 diabetes contained fewer insertions and more deletions.

On this clone itself: Its antigen is unknown.

The study reverse transcribed the entire isolated RNA, so it sequenced expressed TCRB transcripts. Profiled with immunoSEQ multiplex PCR; TCRdb holds only in-frame clones, not every one. The table includes roughly 15,000 clones, 60% to 80% detected once. Between the trimmed V and J ends, which lost 4 bases and 3 bases, there was a span of 16 bases. Germline CDR1 reads SGDLS; CDR2 reads YYNGEE. The CDR3 is 15 amino acids. Sequenced sample: stem cell memory CD4+ T cells from blood. V is TRBV9 and J is TRBJ1-1; D not certain. The receptor comes from a woman between 18 and 29 years old with type 1 diabetes. The CDR3 nucleotides read TGTGCCAGCAGCCCCGGGGTCATTGGTTACACTGAAGCTTTCTTT. It encodes CASSPGVIGYTEAFF. Complete variable domain (other parts from reference TRBV9 and TRBJ1-1): DSGVTQTPKHLITATGQRVTLRCSPRSGDLSVYWYQQSLDQGLQFLIQYYNGEERAKGNILERFSAQQFPDLHSELNLSSLELGDSALYFCASSPGVIGYTEAFFGQGTRLTVV.